Listed below are T cell receptor beta chains from one sample, sequenced in a study of high-grade serous ovarian cancer treatment subgroups. Measured with immunoSEQ multiplex PCR; TCRdb has only the in-frame clones, and not every one. Here the sample spans 5,000 to 6,000 clones, roughly 80% being singletons. The specimen sequenced was tumor tissue. The receptors originated from a human donor with high-grade serous ovarian cancer. Each CDR3 is given with its conserved first and last residue. A D gene is named only where the DNA matches it firmly. Some rows mark clone size as missing; the rest say once, few, many or name a class of expanded clone.

>-|TRBV19|TRBJ1-2|13|-
TGTGCCAGTAGTGCTAGGGGGGGCTATGGCTACACCTTC
CASSARGGYGYTF
>-|TRBV6-1|TRBJ2-2|16|few
TGTGCCAGCAGTGAAGGGGTATACTACAACACCGGGGAGCTGTTTTTT
CASSEGVYYNTGELFF
>-|TRBV19|TRBJ2-2|14|-
TGTGCCAGTAGCGGGACCCCAAGAACCGGGGAGCTGTTTTTT
CASSGTPRTGELFF
>-|TRBV19|TRBJ2-3|12|-
TGTGCCAGTTCAACTTCCACAGATACGCAGTATTTT
CASSTSTDTQYF
>-|TRBV21-1|TRBJ2-7|15|-
TGTGCCAGCAGCAAAGACCGGGACACCTTTCACGAGCAGTACTTC
CASSKDRDTFHEQYF
>-|TRBV9|TRBJ1-6|13|-
TGTGCCAGCAGTCCGGACTATAATTCACCCCTCCACTTT
CASSPDYNSPLHF
>TRBD1|TRBV6-1|TRBJ2-7|15|-
TGTGCCAGCAACCGCGGACAGGGTATCCGCTACGAGCAGTACTTC
CASNRGQGIRYEQYF
>-|TRBV7-8|TRBJ1-5|16|-
TGTGCCAGCAGCTCTCTAACAGGTGCGGGCAATCAGCCCCAGCATTTT
CASSSLTGAGNQPQHF
>TRBD2|TRBV6-4|TRBJ2-2|15|-
TGTGCCAGCAGTGTCCGCAGCGGGGGCACCGGGGAGCTGTTTTTT
CASSVRSGGTGELFF
>TRBD2|TRBV4-3|TRBJ2-4|18|-
TGCGCCAGCAGCCAACTTGCCGGGGGGAGCCCCGGTGTGGACATTCAGTACTTC
CASSQLAGGSPGVDIQYF
>-|TRBV27|TRBJ1-5|14|few
TGTGCCAGCAGTTTAGGGGGTAGCAATCAGCCCCAGCATTTT
CASSLGGSNQPQHF
>-|TRBV4-1|TRBJ1-4|16|-
TGCGCCAGCAGCCAAGAGGGCAGGGCCTCCGGTGAAAAACTGTTTTTT
CASSQEGRASGEKLFF
>-|TRBV7-7|TRBJ1-2|13|-
TGTGCCAGCAGTTGGGGGGAGACGGGAGGCTACACCTTC
CASSWGETGGYTF
>-|TRBV30|TRBJ1-6|14|-
TGTGCCTGGAGCCGTAACAGGGAGGATTCACCCCTCCACTTT
CAWSRNREDSPLHF
>TRBD2|TRBV9|TRBJ2-2|15|once
TGTGCCAGCAGCGTAGGGGAGGGGAACACCGGGGAGCTGTTTTTT
CASSVGEGNTGELFF
>TRBD1|TRBV27|TRBJ1-2|14|-
TGTGCCAGCAGGGAGAGCGGGACAGGGAGCGGCTACACCTTC
CASRESGTGSGYTF
>-|TRBV27|TRBJ1-1|14|-
TGTGCCAGCAGTGCGAGGACTACGAACACTGAAGCTTTCTTT
CASSARTTNTEAFF
>-|TRBV9|TRBJ2-1|12|-
TGTGCCAGCAGCGCACTAGCAAATGAGCAGTTCTTC
CASSALANEQFF